One sample yielded the 9 T cell receptor beta chains listed below, sequenced in a study of OX40 agonist ivuxolimab in advanced cancers. Generated by immunoSEQ multiplex PCR, the TCRdb table keeps only in-frame clones and is missing some. The sample lists roughly 19,000 clones, 80% to 85% seen once, with around 40% in the top ten. This sample comprised CD4+ or CD8+ T cells sorted from blood, obtained in a trial of the OX40 agonist ivuxolimab. These receptors originate from an adult with an advanced solid tumor such as melanoma, head and neck, liver or kidney cancer.

The J gene is TRBJ2-3, the V gene TRBV27; D call uncertain. The CDR3 sequence is 15 residues long. V gave up 2 bases and J gave up 0 bases, with 9 bases separating them. Germline assignment: CDR1 MNHEY and CDR2 SMNVEV (reference sequence). The CDR3 protein is CASSLVRQSTDTQYF. The CDR3 region has the DNA TGTGCCAGCAGTTTAGTAAGGCAGAGCACAGATACGCAGTATTTT.

This clone was picked up one time. This chain links TRBV7-3 with TRBJ2-1; TRBD1 agrees at 8 bases. Germline CDR1 reads SGHTA; CDR2 reads FQGTGA. The CDR3 is 13 amino acids. Trimming removed 6 bases from V and 14 bases from J; junction bases left unmatched: 12. CDR3 nucleotides: TGTGCCAGCAGTTCTGGACAGGGCAAAGCGAAGTTCTTC. As protein: CASSSGQGKAKFF.

The chain carries TRBV7-2 and TRBJ1-4; 9 nucleotides agree with TRBD1. Unmatched junction bases numbered 0, after V lost 3 bases and J lost 4 bases. This CDR3 has 14 residues. Germline values: CDR1 SGHTA, CDR2 FQGNSA. The CDR3 DNA reads TGTGCCAGCAGCTTGGGACAGGGTAATGAAAAACTGTTTTTT. This codes for CASSLGQGNEKLFF.

This sequence joins TRBV6-1 and TRBJ2-6; 7 bases are a match to TRBD1. V was clipped by 3 bases and J by 0 bases; unmatched bases: 11. The CDR3 is 19 residues long. Germline values: CDR1 MNHNS, CDR2 SASEGT. The CDR3 DNA reads TGTGCCAGCAGTGATTGGGTCGGGACAGTAATCTCTGGGGCCAACGTCCTGACTTTC. Protein: CASSDWVGTVISGANVLTF.

The chain employs TRBV6-1 and TRBJ1-5; 7 nucleotides align to TRBD1. Trimming removed 0 bases from V and 1 base from J; junction bases left unmatched: 3. The CDR3 runs to 16 residues. Germline lookup yields CDR1 MNHNS and CDR2 SASEGT. For the CDR3, the DNA is TGTGCCAGCAGTGAAGCGGAGGGACAGAGCAATCAGCCCCAGCATTTT. Its translation: CASSEAEGQSNQPQHF.

The chain links TRBV7-6 to TRBJ1-3; tentatively, D is TRBD1 (5 bases). This CDR3 spans 15 amino acids. Germline lookup yields CDR1 SGHVS and CDR2 FNYEAQ. Trimming removed 1 base from V and 0 bases from J, with 7 bases in between. The CDR3 region is CASSLGGGSGNTIYF. CDR3 in DNA: TGTGCCAGCAGCTTAGGTGGGGGCTCTGGAAACACCATATATTTT.

The chain is built from TRBV29-1 and TRBJ2-7; tentative D call: TRBD2 (5 bases). Trimming left V 4 bases short and J 7 bases short, with 20 bases between. Germline CDR1 and CDR2: SQVTM and ANQGSEA. CDR3 length: 14 residues. The CDR3 loop reads CSVASRRVLDEQYF. Written as DNA, the CDR3 is TGCAGCGTTGCTTCCAGGCGGGTCCTAGATGAGCAGTACTTC.

The chain has TRBV9 and TRBJ2-1; 9 bases are a match to TRBD2. CDR1 is SGDLS and CDR2 is YYNGEE in the germline V gene. The CDR3 is 15 residues long. Trimming at V came to 4 bases and at J to 4 bases, leaving 6 bases not matched to a gene. The CDR3: CASSLRGGAYNEQFF. CDR3 DNA sequence: TGTGCCAGCAGCCTTCGCGGGGGGGCTTACAATGAGCAGTTCTTC.

The chain carries TRBV7-8 and TRBJ2-5; a weak D match, TRBD1 (6 bases). Deletions cut 5 bases from V and 5 bases from J, with 15 bases between. Looked up from germline, CDR1 is SGHVS and CDR2 is FQNEAQ. The CDR3 sequence is 14 residues long. The CDR3: CASSLTGNEETQYF. CDR3 sequence (DNA): TGTGCCAGCAGCCTAACAGGGAATGAGGAGACCCAGTACTTC.